These 8 T cell receptor beta chains originate from one sample sequenced in a study of blood T cell repertoires in COVID-19. Assay used: immunoSEQ multiplex PCR; TCRdb lists only in-frame clones, some missing. Found here are 150,000 to 200,000 clones, less than 90% of them singletons; the top ten hold approximately 2.3%. Sequenced sample: peripheral blood. These receptor sequences come from a man in his sixties or seventies with active or convalescent COVID-19.

This clone was observed a single time. This sequence joins TRBV7-8 and TRBJ1-5; D call uncertain. V lost 4 bases and J lost 5, with 9 bases in between. Germline CDR1 is SGHVS and CDR2 is FQNEAQ. The CDR3 covers 13 residues. CDR3 DNA sequence: TGTGCCAGCAGCTCTCAGAGGTATCAGCCCCAGCATTTT. Protein: CASSSQRYQPQHF.

The chain carries TRBV4-3 and TRBJ2-7; TRBD2 aligns across 10 bases. The CDR3 sequence is 15 residues long. V was pared by 3 bases and J by 3 bases, with 5 bases of the junction left unmatched. The germline V gene has CDR1 LGHNA and CDR2 YSLEER. For the CDR3, the DNA is TGCGCCAGCAGCCAGGATAGCGGGGGGCTCTACGAGCAGTACTTC. Protein sequence: CASSQDSGGLYEQYF.

V gene TRBV7-9 combines with J gene TRBJ1-5, with 8 bases that match TRBD1. J was trimmed by 5 bases and V by 3 bases; bases with no gene match: 3. The germline CDR1 and CDR2 sequences are SEHNR and FQNEAQ (reference sequence). The CDR3 is 14 residues long. CDR3 DNA: TGTGCCAGCAGCTTCGGACAGGGTCATCAGCCCCAGCATTTT. Encoded protein: CASSFGQGHQPQHF.

The table lists this clone with a few counts. The chain couples TRBV12-3 or TRBV12-4 to TRBJ1-5; D gene unclear. The CDR3 sequence is 13 residues long. With 2 bases removed from V and 4 bases from J, the gap between germline ends came to 6 bases. DNA for the CDR3: TGTGCCAGCAGTTTACGACTGAATCAGCCCCAGCATTTT. Translated: CASSLRLNQPQHF.

V is TRBV7-2 and J is TRBJ2-3; TRBD2 aligns across 13 bases. CDR1 and CDR2 from the germline V gene are SGHTA and FQGNSA. This CDR3 has 19 residues. V dropped 5 bases and J dropped 0; count of bases not matched to a gene: 11. As DNA, the CDR3 is TGTGCCAGCAGCAGTAACCCGGGACTAGCGGGGCTTAGCACAGATACGCAGTATTTT. Translated, it gives CASSSNPGLAGLSTDTQYF.

This clone was observed at least ten times. The chain combines TRBV29-1 with TRBJ2-3; tentatively, D is TRBD2 (5 bases). V was clipped by 3 bases and J by 6 bases, with 13 bases between them. The CDR3 runs 13 residues. In germline, CDR1 is SQVTM, CDR2 ANQGSEA. Here the CDR3 DNA reads TGCAGCGTTGAGGGTACGGGGATCGATACGCAGTATTTT. Amino acids: CSVEGTGIDTQYF.

The chain employs TRBV9 and TRBJ2-3; D call uncertain. Germline assignment: CDR1 SGDLS and CDR2 YYNGEE. The CDR3 covers 14 residues. V gave up 0 bases and J gave up 4 bases, with 9 bases separating them. This chain's CDR3 is CASSVESRSDTQYF. The CDR3 DNA is TGTGCCAGCAGCGTAGAGAGTAGATCAGATACGCAGTATTTT.

The genes are TRBV28 and TRBJ1-5; TRBD1 is a possible D gene (6 bases). Germline CDR1 MDHEN, CDR2 SYDVKM. CDR3 length: 16 residues. V was pared by 5 bases and J by 0 bases, with 14 bases between. In nucleotides, the CDR3 is TGTGCCAGCAGTCAGGACAGAGCACATAGCAATCAGCCCCAGCATTTT. This sequence encodes CASSQDRAHSNQPQHF.